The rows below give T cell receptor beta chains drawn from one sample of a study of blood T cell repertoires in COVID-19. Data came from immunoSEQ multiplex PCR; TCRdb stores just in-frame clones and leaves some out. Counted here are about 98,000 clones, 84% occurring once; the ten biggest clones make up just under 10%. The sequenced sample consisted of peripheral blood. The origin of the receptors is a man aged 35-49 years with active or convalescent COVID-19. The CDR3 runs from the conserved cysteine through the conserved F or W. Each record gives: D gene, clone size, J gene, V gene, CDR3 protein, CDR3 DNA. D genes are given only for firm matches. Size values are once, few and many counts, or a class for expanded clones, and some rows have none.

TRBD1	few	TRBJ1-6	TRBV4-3	CASIDRGRAYNSPLHF	TGCGCCAGCATCGACAGGGGGCGCGCCTATAATTCACCCCTCCACTTT
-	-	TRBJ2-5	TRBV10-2	CASGHNQETQYF	TGCGCCAGCGGACACAACCAAGAGACCCAGTACTTC
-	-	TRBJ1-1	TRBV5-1	CASSLGENTEAFF	TGCGCCAGCAGCTTAGGAGAGAACACTGAAGCTTTCTTT
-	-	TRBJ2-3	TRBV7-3	CASSLIGGGTDTQYF	TGTGCCAGCAGCTTAATAGGGGGTGGCACAGATACGCAGTATTTT
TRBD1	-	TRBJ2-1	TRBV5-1	CASSRSGTGSSYNEQFF	TGCGCCAGCAGCCGTTCAGGGACAGGGAGCTCCTACAATGAGCAGTTCTTC
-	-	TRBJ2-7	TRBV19	CASSIFGRAYEQYF	TGTGCCAGTAGTATATTCGGCAGGGCCTACGAGCAGTACTTC
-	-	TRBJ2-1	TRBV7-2	CASSSGQGGNEQFF	TGTGCCAGCAGCTCTGGACAGGGAGGGAATGAGCAGTTCTTC
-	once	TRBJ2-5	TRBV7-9	CASSLDRETQYF	TGTGCCAGCAGCTTGGACAGAGAGACCCAGTACTTC
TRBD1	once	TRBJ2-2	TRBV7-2	CASRMTGNGELFF	TGTGCCAGCAGGATGACAGGGAACGGGGAGCTGTTTTTT
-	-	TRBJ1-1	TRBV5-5	CASSLGAGLITEAFF	TGTGCCAGCAGCTTGGGGGCAGGCTTGATCACTGAAGCTTTCTTT
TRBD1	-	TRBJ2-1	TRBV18	CASSPRQGAGNEQFF	TGTGCCAGCTCACCTCGACAGGGGGCCGGCAATGAGCAGTTCTTC
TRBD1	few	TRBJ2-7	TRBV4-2	CASSQGDSDYEQYF	TGTGCCAGCAGCCAAGGGGACAGTGACTACGAGCAGTACTTC
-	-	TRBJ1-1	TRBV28	CASSFKGRGTEAFF	TGTGCCAGCAGTTTTAAGGGCAGGGGCACTGAAGCTTTCTTT
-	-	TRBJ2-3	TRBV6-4	CASSDRGNPTDTQYF	TGTGCCAGCAGTGACAGGGGGAACCCCACAGATACGCAGTATTTT
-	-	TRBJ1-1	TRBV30	CAWSGPRTVNTEAFF	TGTGCCTGGAGTGGTCCCCGGACAGTGAACACTGAAGCTTTCTTT
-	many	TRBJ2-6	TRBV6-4	CASTPDGSSGANVLTF	TGTGCCAGCACTCCGGACGGGAGCTCTGGGGCCAACGTCCTGACTTTC
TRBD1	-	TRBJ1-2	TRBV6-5	CASSYDRRGQGYTF	TGTGCCAGCAGTTACGATCGCAGGGGGCAGGGCTACACCTTC
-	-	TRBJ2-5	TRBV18	CASSPRGETQYF	TGTGCCAGCTCACCCCGGGGGGAGACCCAGTACTTC
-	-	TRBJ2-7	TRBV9	CASSVGAGSSYEQYF	TGTGCCAGCAGCGTAGGGGCAGGCTCCTCCTACGAGCAGTACTTC
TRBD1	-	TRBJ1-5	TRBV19	CASTTGTGGLSNQPQHF	TGTGCCAGTACTACCGGGACAGGGGGACTGAGCAATCAGCCCCAGCATTTT
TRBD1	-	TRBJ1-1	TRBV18	CASSPQLIRQGGRNTEAFF	TGTGCCAGCTCACCGCAATTGATCCGACAGGGGGGGCGGAACACTGAAGCTTTCTTT
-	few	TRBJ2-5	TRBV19	CASSSTGTRETQYF	TGTGCCAGTAGTAGTACAGGAACGAGGGAGACCCAGTACTTC
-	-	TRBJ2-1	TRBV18	CASSPPGSPSYNEQFF	TGTGCCAGCTCACCACCGGGTAGCCCCTCCTACAATGAGCAGTTCTTC
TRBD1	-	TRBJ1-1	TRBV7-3	CASSSGHMLRDRGTEAFF	TGTGCCAGCAGCTCCGGACATATGCTCCGGGACAGGGGCACTGAAGCTTTCTTT
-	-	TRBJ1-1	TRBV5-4	CASRAGGATEAFF	TGTGCCAGCAGAGCGGGCGGGGCCACTGAAGCTTTCTTT
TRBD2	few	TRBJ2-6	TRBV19	CASSRSGGSGANVLTF	TGTGCCAGTAGTAGGTCGGGGGGCTCTGGGGCCAACGTCCTGACTTTC
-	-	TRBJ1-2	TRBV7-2	CASRQGSGVLYTF	TGTGCCAGCAGACAAGGTTCGGGGGTGTTATACACCTTC
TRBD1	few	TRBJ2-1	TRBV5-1	CASSLRGTGVNEQFF	TGCGCCAGCAGCTTGCGGGGGACAGGGGTGAATGAGCAGTTCTTC
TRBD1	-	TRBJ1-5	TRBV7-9	CASSRQGSNQPQHF	TGTGCCAGCAGCAGACAGGGGAGCAATCAGCCCCAGCATTTT
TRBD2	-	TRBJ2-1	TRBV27	CASSFGGGSNEQFF	TGTGCCAGCAGTTTTGGCGGGGGGTCCAATGAGCAGTTCTTC
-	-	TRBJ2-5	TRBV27	CASSPEAGARETQYF	TGTGCCAGCAGTCCAGAGGCGGGGGCGAGAGAGACCCAGTACTTC
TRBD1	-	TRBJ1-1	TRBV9	CASSANRGLEDTEAFF	TGTGCCAGCAGCGCTAACAGGGGGTTGGAGGACACTGAAGCTTTCTTT
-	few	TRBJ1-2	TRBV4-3	CASSLRGGHDYGYTF	TGCGCCAGCAGCCTACGCGGGGGCCACGACTATGGCTACACCTTC
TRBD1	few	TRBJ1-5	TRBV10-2	CASSERIGTGGQPQHF	TGCGCCAGCAGCGAACGAATCGGGACAGGGGGCCAGCCCCAGCATTTT
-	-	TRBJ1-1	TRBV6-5	CASSHRSTANTEAFF	TGTGCCAGCAGTCATAGATCTACCGCTAACACTGAAGCTTTCTTT
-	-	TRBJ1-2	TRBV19	CASTPGGGWYGYTF	TGTGCCAGTACTCCGGGGGGGGGCTGGTATGGCTACACCTTC
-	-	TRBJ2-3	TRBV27	CASRSWGVTDTQYF	TGTGCCAGCAGGTCGTGGGGAGTCACAGATACGCAGTATTTT
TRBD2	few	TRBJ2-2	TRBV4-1	CASSPSRAGRPTGELFF	TGCGCCAGCAGCCCATCTAGAGCGGGACGGCCGACCGGGGAGCTGTTTTTT
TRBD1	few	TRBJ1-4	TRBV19	CASSLLTGGFNEKLFF	TGTGCCAGTAGTCTTCTAACAGGGGGCTTTAATGAAAAACTGTTTTTT
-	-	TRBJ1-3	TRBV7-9	CASSLVEGATIYF	TGTGCCAGCAGCTTAGTTGAGGGAGCCACCATATATTTT
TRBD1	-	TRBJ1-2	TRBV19	CASSLGQGRYGYTF	TGTGCCAGTAGTTTAGGACAGGGGAGGTATGGCTACACCTTC
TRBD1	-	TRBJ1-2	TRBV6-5	CASFTGGYGYTF	TGTGCCAGCTTTACAGGGGGCTATGGCTACACCTTC
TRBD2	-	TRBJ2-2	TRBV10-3	CAIERGGTGELFF	TGTGCCATCGAGCGGGGGGGCACCGGGGAGCTGTTTTTT
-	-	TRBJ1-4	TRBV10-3	CAISDPDRPGQHNEKLFF	TGTGCCATCAGTGACCCAGATCGTCCGGGACAACATAATGAAAAACTGTTTTTT
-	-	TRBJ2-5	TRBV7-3	CASSREIGFPETQYF	TGTGCCAGCAGCCGAGAGATCGGGTTCCCAGAGACCCAGTACTTC
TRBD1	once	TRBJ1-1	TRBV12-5	CASGPDPGGSEAFF	TGTGCTAGTGGTCCTGACCCAGGGGGGTCCGAAGCTTTCTTT
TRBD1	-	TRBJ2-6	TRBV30	CAWSSWGQGAYRGANVLTF	TGTGCCTGGAGTTCTTGGGGACAGGGGGCTTATCGTGGGGCCAACGTCCTGACTTTC
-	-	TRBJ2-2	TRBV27	CASSLLLSAGELFF	TGTGCCAGCAGTTTACTCCTGAGCGCCGGGGAGCTGTTTTTT
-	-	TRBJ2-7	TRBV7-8	CASSFKGVSYEQYF	TGTGCCAGCAGCTTCAAAGGGGTCTCCTACGAGCAGTACTTC
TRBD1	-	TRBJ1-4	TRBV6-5	CASSYGQGGPNEKLFF	TGTGCCAGCAGTTACGGACAGGGAGGCCCTAATGAAAAACTGTTTTTT
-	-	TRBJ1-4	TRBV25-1	CASSDRERLGEKLFF	TGTGCCAGCAGTGACAGGGAAAGGCTCGGTGAAAAACTGTTTTTT
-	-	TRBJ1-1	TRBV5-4	CASSLAAGVMNTEAFF	TGTGCCAGCAGCTTGGCGGCAGGGGTTATGAACACTGAAGCTTTCTTT
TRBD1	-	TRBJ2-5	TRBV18	CASSLDTGEETQYF	TGTGCCAGCTCACTTGACACAGGGGAAGAGACCCAGTACTTC
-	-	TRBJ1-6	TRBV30	CAWSWAYNSPLHF	TGTGCCTGGAGTTGGGCTTATAATTCACCCCTCCACTTT
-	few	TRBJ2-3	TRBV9	CASSVEHPSGSDTQYF	TGTGCCAGCAGCGTAGAGCACCCCAGCGGGTCAGATACGCAGTATTTT
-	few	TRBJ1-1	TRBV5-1	CASSQGLMNTEAFF	TGCGCCAGCAGCCAGGGGTTAATGAACACTGAAGCTTTCTTT
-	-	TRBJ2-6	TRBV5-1	CASSLDVTSGANVLTF	TGCGCCAGCAGCCTAGACGTAACCTCTGGGGCCAACGTCCTGACTTTC